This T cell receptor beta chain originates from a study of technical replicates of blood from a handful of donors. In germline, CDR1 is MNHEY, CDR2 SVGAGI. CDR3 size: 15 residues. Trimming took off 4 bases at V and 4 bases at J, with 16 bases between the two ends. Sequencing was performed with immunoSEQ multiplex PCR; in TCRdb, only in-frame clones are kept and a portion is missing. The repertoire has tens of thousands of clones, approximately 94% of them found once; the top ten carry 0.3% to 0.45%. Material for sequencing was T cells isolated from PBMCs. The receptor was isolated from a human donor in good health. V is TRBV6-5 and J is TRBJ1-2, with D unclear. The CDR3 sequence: CASSSPGFQSYGYTF. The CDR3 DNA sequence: TGTGCCAGCAGTTCCCCCGGGTTTCAGTCCTATGGCTACACCTTC.